The present entry profiles one T cell receptor (beta chain) with its context. This entry comes from a study of patients and donors after allogeneic stem cell transplantation. TCRdb recomputed calls from the RT-PCR reads with MiXCR, one row per CDR3 protein. The repertoire consists of 190,000 or so distinct CDR3 sequences, with over 30% occurring once and the leading ten covering 11%. The V gene's germline CDR1 is MNHEY and CDR2 SMNVEV (reference sequence). Trimming stripped 6 bases from V and 2 bases from J, with 17 bases between. CDR3 length: 15 residues. Sequenced input: blood, either unsorted or a sorted T cell fraction (not recorded which). V usage is TRBV27 and J usage is TRBJ2-7; tentatively, D is TRBD2 (6 bases). The source of this sequence is a human donor who was either an allogeneic HSCT recipient or a stem cell or donor lymphocyte infusion donor (not recorded which). It is not recorded whose cells these are; they may come from a transplant donor. CDR3 DNA: TGTGCCAGCAGACCGGGCGGAGGGGCGACCTACGAGCAGTACTTC. Translating it yields CASRPGGGATYEQYF.